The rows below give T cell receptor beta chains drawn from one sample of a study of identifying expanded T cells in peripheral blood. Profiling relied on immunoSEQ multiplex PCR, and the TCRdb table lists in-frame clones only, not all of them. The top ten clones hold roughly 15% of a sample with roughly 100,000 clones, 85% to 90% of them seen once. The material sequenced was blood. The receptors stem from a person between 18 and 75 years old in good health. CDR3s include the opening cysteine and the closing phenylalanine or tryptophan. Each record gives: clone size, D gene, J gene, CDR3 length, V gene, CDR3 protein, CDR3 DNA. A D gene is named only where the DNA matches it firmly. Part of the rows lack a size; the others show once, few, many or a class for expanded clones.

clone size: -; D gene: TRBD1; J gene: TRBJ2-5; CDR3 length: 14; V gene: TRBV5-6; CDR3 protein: CASSWGQKQETQYF; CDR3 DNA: TGTGCCAGCAGCTGGGGACAGAAACAAGAGACCCAGTACTTC
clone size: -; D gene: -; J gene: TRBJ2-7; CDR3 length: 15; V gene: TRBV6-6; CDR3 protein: CASIASGTLPWEQYF; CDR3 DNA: TGTGCCAGCATCGCATCCGGGACTTTACCTTGGGAGCAGTACTTC
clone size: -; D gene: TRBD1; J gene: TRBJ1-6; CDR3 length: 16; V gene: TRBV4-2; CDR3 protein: CASSQEAGQGDSPLHF; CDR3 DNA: TGTGCCAGCAGCCAAGAGGCCGGACAGGGCGATTCACCCCTCCACTTT
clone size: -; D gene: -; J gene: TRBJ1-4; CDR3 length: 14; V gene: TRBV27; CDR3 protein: CASSLTAQVLKLFF; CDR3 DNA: TGTGCCAGCAGTTTAACTGCACAGGTCCTAAAACTGTTTTTT
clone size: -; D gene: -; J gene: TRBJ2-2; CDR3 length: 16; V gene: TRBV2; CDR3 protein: CASSDLATSLGGELFF; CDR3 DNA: TGTGCCAGCAGTGATCTGGCCACCTCTCTGGGCGGGGAGCTGTTTTTT
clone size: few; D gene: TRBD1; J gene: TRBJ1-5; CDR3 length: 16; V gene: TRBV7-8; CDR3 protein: CASSPGTGYSNQPQHF; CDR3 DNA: TGTGCCAGCAGCCCAGGGACAGGGTATAGCAATCAGCCCCAGCATTTT
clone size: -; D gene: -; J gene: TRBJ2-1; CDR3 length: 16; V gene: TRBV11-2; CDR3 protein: CASSLDLSGAWREQFF; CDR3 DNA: TGTGCCAGCAGCTTAGATCTGTCCGGAGCATGGCGTGAGCAGTTCTTC
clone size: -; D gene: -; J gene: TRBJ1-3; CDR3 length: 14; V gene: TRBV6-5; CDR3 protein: CASSYGGSGNTIYF; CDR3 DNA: TGTGCCAGCAGTTACGGGGGATCCGGAAACACCATATATTTT
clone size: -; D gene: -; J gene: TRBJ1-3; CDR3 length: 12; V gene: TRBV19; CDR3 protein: CASFLSGNTIYF; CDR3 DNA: TGTGCCAGTTTTCTTTCTGGAAACACCATATATTTT
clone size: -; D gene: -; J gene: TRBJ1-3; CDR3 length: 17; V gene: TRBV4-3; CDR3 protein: CASSQDRPGGAGNTIYF; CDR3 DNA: TGCGCCAGCAGCCAAGATCGCCCCGGGGGAGCTGGAAACACCATATATTTT
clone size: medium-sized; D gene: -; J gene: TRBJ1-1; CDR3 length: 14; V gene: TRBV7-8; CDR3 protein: CASSLIGGSTEAFF; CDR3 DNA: TGTGCCAGCAGCTTAATAGGGGGGAGCACTGAAGCTTTCTTT
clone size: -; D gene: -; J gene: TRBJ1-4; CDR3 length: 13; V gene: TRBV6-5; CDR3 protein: CASQGPRYEKLFF; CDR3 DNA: TGTGCCAGTCAGGGGCCACGGTATGAAAAACTGTTTTTT
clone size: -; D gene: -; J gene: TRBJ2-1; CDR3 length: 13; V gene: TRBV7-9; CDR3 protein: CASSLHQEAEQFF; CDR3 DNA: TGTGCCAGCAGCTTACACCAGGAGGCTGAGCAGTTCTTC
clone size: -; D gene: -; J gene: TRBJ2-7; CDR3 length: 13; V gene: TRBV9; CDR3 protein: CASSVGLSYEQYF; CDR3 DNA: TGTGCCAGCAGCGTGGGACTCTCCTACGAGCAGTACTTC
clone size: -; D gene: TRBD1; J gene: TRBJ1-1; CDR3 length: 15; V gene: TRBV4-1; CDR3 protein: CASRETGTENTEAFF; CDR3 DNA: TGCGCCAGCAGAGAAACGGGGACAGAAAACACTGAAGCTTTCTTT
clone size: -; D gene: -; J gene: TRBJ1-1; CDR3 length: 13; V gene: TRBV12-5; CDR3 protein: CASGLGVNTEAFF; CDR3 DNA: TGTGCTAGTGGTTTGGGGGTGAACACTGAAGCTTTCTTT
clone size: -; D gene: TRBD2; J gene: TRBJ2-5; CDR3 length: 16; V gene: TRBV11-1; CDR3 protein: CASSLSFEGLQETQYF; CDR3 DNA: TGTGCCAGCAGCTTATCCTTCGAGGGACTACAAGAGACCCAGTACTTC
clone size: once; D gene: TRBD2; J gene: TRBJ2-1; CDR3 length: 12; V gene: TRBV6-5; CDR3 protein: CASSAGGLGQFF; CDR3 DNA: TGTGCCAGCAGTGCCGGGGGGTTGGGGCAGTTCTTC
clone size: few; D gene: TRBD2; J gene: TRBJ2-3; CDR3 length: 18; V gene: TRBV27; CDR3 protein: CASSPRRTSGGFTDTQYF; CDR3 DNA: TGTGCCAGCAGTCCCCGAAGGACTAGCGGGGGTTTCACAGATACGCAGTATTTT
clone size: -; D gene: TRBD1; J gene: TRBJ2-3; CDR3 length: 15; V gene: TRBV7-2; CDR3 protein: CASSYGTGFTDTQYF; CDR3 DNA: TGTGCCAGCAGCTACGGGACAGGTTTCACAGATACGCAGTATTTT
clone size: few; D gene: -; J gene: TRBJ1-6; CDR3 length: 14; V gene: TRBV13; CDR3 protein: CASSLERGGSPLHF; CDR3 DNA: TGTGCCAGCAGCTTAGAGAGGGGAGGTTCACCCCTCCACTTT
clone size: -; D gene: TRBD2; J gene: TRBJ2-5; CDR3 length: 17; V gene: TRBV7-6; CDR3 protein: CASSLVLAGGYQETQYF; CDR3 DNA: TGTGCCAGCAGCTTAGTGCTAGCGGGGGGGTACCAAGAGACCCAGTACTTC
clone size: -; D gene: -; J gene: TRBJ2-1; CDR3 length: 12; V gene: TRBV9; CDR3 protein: CASSLTSAGQFF; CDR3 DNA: TGTGCCAGCAGCCTTACAAGTGCGGGGCAGTTCTTC
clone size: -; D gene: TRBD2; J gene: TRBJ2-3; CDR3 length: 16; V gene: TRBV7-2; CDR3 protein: CASSAGLAGGADTQYF; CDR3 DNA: TGTGCCAGCAGCGCCGGACTAGCGGGGGGGGCCGACACGCAGTATTTT
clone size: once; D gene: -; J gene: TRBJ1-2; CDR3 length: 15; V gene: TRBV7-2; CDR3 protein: CASSLSGRVLGGYTF; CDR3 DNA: TGTGCCAGCAGCCTCTCGGGCAGGGTGCTAGGAGGCTACACCTTC
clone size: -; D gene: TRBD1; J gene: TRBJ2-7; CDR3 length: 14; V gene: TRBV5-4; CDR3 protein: CASSRTGAQDEQYF; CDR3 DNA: TGTGCCAGCAGCCGGACAGGGGCGCAGGACGAGCAGTACTTC
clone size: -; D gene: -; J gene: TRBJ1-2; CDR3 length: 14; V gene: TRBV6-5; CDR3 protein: CASSYSPGSNGYTF; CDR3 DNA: TGTGCCAGCAGTTACTCCCCAGGGTCTAATGGCTACACCTTC
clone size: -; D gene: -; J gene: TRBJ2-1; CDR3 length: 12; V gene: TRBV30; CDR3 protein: CAWSGIFNEQFF; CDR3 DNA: TGTGCCTGGAGTGGGATCTTCAATGAGCAGTTCTTC
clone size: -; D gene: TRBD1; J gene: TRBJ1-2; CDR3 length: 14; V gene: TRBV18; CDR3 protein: CASSLGQGESGYTF; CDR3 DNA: TGTGCCAGCTCCCTAGGACAGGGAGAATCTGGCTACACCTTC
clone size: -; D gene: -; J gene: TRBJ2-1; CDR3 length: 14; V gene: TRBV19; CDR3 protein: CASIPGDSYNEQFF; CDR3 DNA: TGTGCCAGTATCCCGGGAGACTCCTACAATGAGCAGTTCTTC
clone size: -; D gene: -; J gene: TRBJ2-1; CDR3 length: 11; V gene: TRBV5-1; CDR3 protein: CASGMNNEQFF; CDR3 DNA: TGCGCCAGCGGAATGAACAATGAGCAGTTCTTC
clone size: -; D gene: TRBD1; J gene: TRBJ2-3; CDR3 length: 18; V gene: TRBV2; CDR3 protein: CASSVPLVRTGRTDTQYF; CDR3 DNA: TGTGCCAGCAGTGTACCTTTAGTACGGACAGGGCGCACAGATACGCAGTATTTT
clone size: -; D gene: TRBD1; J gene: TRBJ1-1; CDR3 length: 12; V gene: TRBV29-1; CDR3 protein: CSAGQESSEAFF; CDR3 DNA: TGCAGCGCCGGACAGGAAAGCTCTGAAGCTTTCTTT
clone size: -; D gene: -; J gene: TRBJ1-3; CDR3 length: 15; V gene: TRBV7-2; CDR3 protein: CASSTRGLSGNTIYF; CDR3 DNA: TGTGCCAGCAGCACCAGGGGACTCTCTGGAAACACCATATATTTT
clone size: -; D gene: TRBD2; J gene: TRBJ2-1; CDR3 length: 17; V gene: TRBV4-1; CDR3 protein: CASSPGGRRGAYNEQFF; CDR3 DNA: TGCGCCAGCAGCCCGGGGGGAAGGCGGGGGGCTTACAATGAGCAGTTCTTC
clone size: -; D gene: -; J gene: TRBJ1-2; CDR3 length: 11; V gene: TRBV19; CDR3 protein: CASQRNYGYTF; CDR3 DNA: TGTGCCTCCCAGAGGAACTATGGCTACACCTTC
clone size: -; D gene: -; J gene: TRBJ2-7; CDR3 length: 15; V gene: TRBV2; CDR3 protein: CASIQGFGRKEEQYF; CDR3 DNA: TGTGCCAGCATCCAAGGGTTCGGTAGAAAGGAAGAGCAGTACTTC
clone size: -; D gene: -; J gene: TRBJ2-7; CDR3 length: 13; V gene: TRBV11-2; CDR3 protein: CASSLSGAYEQYF; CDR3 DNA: TGTGCCAGCAGCTTATCAGGGGCCTACGAGCAGTACTTC
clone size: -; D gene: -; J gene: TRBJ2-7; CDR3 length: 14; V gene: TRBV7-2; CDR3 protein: CASTLGPITYEQYF; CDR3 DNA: TGTGCCAGCACCCTAGGGCCGATAACCTACGAGCAGTACTTC
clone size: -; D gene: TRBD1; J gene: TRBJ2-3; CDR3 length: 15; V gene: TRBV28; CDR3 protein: CASSWTGRYTDTQYF; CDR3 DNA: TGTGCCAGCAGTTGGACAGGACGTTACACAGATACGCAGTATTTT
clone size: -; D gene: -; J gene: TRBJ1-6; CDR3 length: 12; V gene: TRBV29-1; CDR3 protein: CSVGDESSPLHF; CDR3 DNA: TGCAGCGTTGGGGACGAAAGTTCTCCCCTCCACTTT
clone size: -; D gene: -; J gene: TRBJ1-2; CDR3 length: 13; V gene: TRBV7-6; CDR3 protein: CASTPGEGYGYTF; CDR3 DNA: TGTGCCAGCACCCCCGGGGAAGGCTATGGCTACACCTTC
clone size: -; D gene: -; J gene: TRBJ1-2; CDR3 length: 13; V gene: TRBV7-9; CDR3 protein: CASSLGVNYGYTF; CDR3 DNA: TGTGCCAGCAGCCTCGGGGTTAACTATGGCTACACCTTC
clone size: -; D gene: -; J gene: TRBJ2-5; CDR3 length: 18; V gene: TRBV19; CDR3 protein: CASSPRGGRPSHQETQYF; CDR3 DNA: TGTGCCAGTAGCCCCAGGGGGGGCCGCCCAAGCCACCAAGAGACCCAGTACTTC
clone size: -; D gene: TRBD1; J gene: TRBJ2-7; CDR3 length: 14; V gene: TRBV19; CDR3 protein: CASSPGQGTYEQYF; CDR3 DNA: TGTGCCAGTAGTCCCGGACAGGGAACCTACGAGCAGTACTTC
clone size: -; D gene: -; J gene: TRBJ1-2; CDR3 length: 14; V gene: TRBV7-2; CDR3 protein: CASSLAGGAYGYTF; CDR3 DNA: TGTGCCAGCAGCTTAGCGGGAGGAGCCTATGGCTACACCTTC